The 3 T cell receptor beta chains below were found in one sample sequenced in a study of OX40 agonist ivuxolimab in advanced cancers. The table came from immunoSEQ multiplex PCR; TCRdb's copy has only in-frame clones and leaves some out. This sample yields over 10,000 clones, of which about 80% are seen a single time; 24% belongs to the top ten. The sequencing used CD4+ or CD8+ T cells sorted from blood, collected in a trial of the OX40 agonist ivuxolimab. These receptors originate from an adult with an advanced solid tumor such as melanoma, head and neck, liver or kidney cancer.

The chain has TRBV2 and TRBJ2-3, with 9 bases aligning to TRBD1. V trimming: 11 bases; J trimming: 0 bases; junction bases outside the gene matches: 6. The CDR3 totals 14 residues. CDR1 and CDR2 from the germline V gene are SNHLY and FYNNEI. As DNA, the CDR3 is TGTGCCTCCCCGGGGACAGGGAGCACAGATACGCAGTATTTT. Translated: CASPGTGSTDTQYF.

This chain joins TRBV5-4 and TRBJ1-2; TRBD1 matches 11 bases. Germline V CDR1 and CDR2: SGHNT, YYREEE (reference sequence). V was clipped by 0 bases and J by 4 bases; unmatched bases: 5. This CDR3 comprises 16 residues. CDR3 residues: CASSLGGQGVPYGYTF. The DNA for the CDR3 is TGTGCCAGCAGCTTGGGGGGACAGGGGGTCCCCTATGGCTACACCTTC. The full variable domain, its missing parts supplied by reference TRBV5-4 and TRBJ1-2, is ETGVTQSPTHLIKTRGQQVTLRCSSQSGHNTVSWYQQALGQGPQFIFQYYREEENGRGNFPPRFSGLQFPNYSSELNVNALELDDSALYLCASSLGGQGVPYGYTFGSGTRLTVV.

This sequence joins TRBV27 and TRBJ1-2; D perhaps matches TRBD1 (5 bases). Germline loops: CDR1 MNHEY, CDR2 SMNVEV (reference sequence). CDR3 length: 16 residues. V dropped 5 bases and J dropped 3 bases, with 19 bases sitting between them. In DNA form, the CDR3 reads TGTGCCAGCAGTCCCACCGGGCAGGGAGGAGACTATGGCTACACCTTC. Translating gives CASSPTGQGGDYGYTF.